The T cell receptor beta chain under discussion was sequenced for a study of neoadjuvant anti-PD-1 for oral cavity cancer. From germline, CDR1 is MNHNS and CDR2 SASEGT. The V gene lost 0 bases and the J gene lost 5 bases, with 4 bases spanning the gap. The CDR3 has 12 residues. TCRdb's copy holds only in-frame clones and misses some; the assay was immunoSEQ multiplex PCR. The sample consists of some 66,000 clones, about four fifths of them appearing once. Source: PBMCs, taken before nivolumab (anti-PD-1) treatment. The receptor was derived from a person aged 35-79 years with oral cavity squamous cell carcinoma. The gene calls are TRBV6-1 and TRBJ2-5, with D hard to call. The chain's CDR3 is CASSEALETQYF. The DNA for the CDR3 is TGTGCCAGCAGTGAAGCGCTGGAGACCCAGTACTTC.